Shown below are 25 T cell receptor beta chains from a single sample sequenced in a study of cytomegalovirus exposure and HLA in healthy donors. TCRdb's table, derived via immunoSEQ multiplex PCR, lists solely in-frame clones and lacks some. The sample consists of approximately 50,000 clones, roughly 85% of them appearing once. Input material: PBMCs. These receptors were collected from a woman in her 30s in good health and CMV-seronegative.

CDR3 in DNA: TGTGCCAGTAACCTGGGGGCAGTCGCCCAGCCCCAGCATTTT. This translates into CASNLGAVAQPQHF. This chain uses TRBV19 with TRBJ1-5; D perhaps matches TRBD1 (6 bases). V lost 7 bases to trimming and J lost 7 bases, with 17 bases between them. The germline V gene encodes CDR1 LNHDA and CDR2 SQIVND (reference sequence). The CDR3 length is 14 residues.

The chain has TRBV27 and TRBJ2-7; a weak D match, TRBD2 (6 bases). Trimming took 2 bases from V and 3 from J, leaving 11 bases between them. The CDR3 loop spans 14 amino acids. The germline V gene encodes CDR1 MNHEY and CDR2 SMNVEV (reference sequence). CDR3 nucleotides: TGTGCCAGCAGTTTAAGGTCGGGAGACTACGAGCAGTACTTC. Protein sequence: CASSLRSGDYEQYF.

V is TRBV25-1 and J is TRBJ2-1, with 7 bases identical to TRBD2. Trimming at V came to 0 bases and at J to 9 bases, leaving 11 bases not matched to a gene. In germline, CDR1 is MGHDK, CDR2 SYGVNS. This CDR3 region has 16 residues. The CDR3 DNA reads TGTGCCAGCAGTGAATATATCGGGGGATCGGGGGGTGAGCAGTTCTTC. This gives the protein CASSEYIGGSGGEQFF. The entire variable domain, with the rest obtained from reference TRBV25-1 and TRBJ2-1, is as follows: EADIYQTPRYLVIGTGKKITLECSQTMGHDKMYWYQQDPGMELHLIHYSYGVNSTEKGDLSSESTVSRIRTEHFPLTLESARPSHTSQYLCASSEYIGGSGGEQFFGPGTRLTVL.

The chain has TRBV7-2 and TRBJ2-2; perhaps TRBD1 as D (6 bases). This CDR3 spans 17 amino acids. Trimming removed 1 base at V and 0 bases at J, with 12 bases between. In germline, CDR1 is SGHTA, CDR2 FQGNSA. The CDR3 DNA follows: TGTGCCAGCAGCTTAGTCAGCTGGGGGCCGAACACCGGGGAGCTGTTTTTT. Translated: CASSLVSWGPNTGELFF.

This chain connects TRBV7-2 to TRBJ2-3; 13 bases align to TRBD2. The germline CDR1 and CDR2 sequences are SGHTA and FQGNSA. The CDR3 contains 16 residues. The junction had 4 bases not matched to a gene; V was cut back by 2 bases and J by 5 bases. CDR3 protein: CASSLTSGRAEDTQYF. The CDR3 DNA sequence: TGTGCCAGCAGCTTAACTAGCGGGAGGGCCGAAGATACGCAGTATTTT.

The genes are TRBV10-2 and TRBJ1-1; a weak D match, TRBD1 (6 bases). This CDR3 region has 14 residues. CDR1 is WSHSY and CDR2 is SAAADI in the germline V gene. The germline V and J ends were trimmed by 5 bases and 3 bases, with 13 bases remaining between them. The chain's CDR3 is CASSPTGIYTEAFF. The CDR3 DNA sequence: TGCGCCAGCAGTCCTACAGGGATATACACTGAAGCTTTCTTT.

The DNA for the CDR3 is TGTGCCAGCAGCTCGGGGTTGGACAGGGTGAACACTGAAGCTTTCTTT. Translated: CASSSGLDRVNTEAFF. V gene TRBV7-8 combines with J gene TRBJ1-1; 8 nucleotides agree with TRBD1. Germline CDR1 and CDR2: SGHVS and FQNEAQ. The CDR3 length is 16 residues. The junction had 7 bases not matched to a gene; V was cut back by 4 bases and J by 0 bases.

CDR3 region: CASAPSMIATSYEQYF. In DNA form, the CDR3 reads TGTGCCAGCGCTCCCAGTATGATAGCCACTTCCTACGAGCAGTACTTC. This chain uses TRBV2 with TRBJ2-7; no clear D. CDR3 length: 16 amino acids. CDR1 is SNHLY and CDR2 is FYNNEI in the germline V gene. The ends were cut back, 8 bases at V and 1 base at J, with 21 bases in the middle.

This chain links TRBV11-2 with TRBJ2-5; the D gene is possibly TRBD2 (6 bases). The CDR3 spans 15 residues. Germline V CDR1 and CDR2: SGHAT, FQNNGV. Trimming took off 3 bases at V and 1 base at J, with 12 bases between the two ends. The chain's CDR3 is CASSFLWGVQETQYF. The CDR3 nucleotides read TGTGCCAGCAGCTTCCTTTGGGGGGTCCAAGAGACCCAGTACTTC.

The V gene is TRBV6-7, the J gene TRBJ2-1; 10 bases are a match to TRBD2. TRBV6-7 is filed as an ORF, its function uncertain. CDR3 length: 16 residues. J gave up 2 bases and V 2 bases, and 3 bases lay outside the gene matches. CDR3 residues: CASSYRSGRAYNEQFF. Here the CDR3 DNA reads TGTGCCAGCAGTTACCGGAGCGGGAGGGCCTACAATGAGCAGTTCTTC.

The rearrangement uses TRBV7-3 and TRBJ2-5; 8 bases are shared with TRBD1. The trim removed 5 bases at V and 4 bases at J, leaving 6 bases unmatched. CDR1 and CDR2 from the germline V gene are SGHTA and FQGTGA. This CDR3 is built from 14 residues. The CDR3 loop reads CASSESGGGETQYF. CDR3 DNA sequence: TGTGCCAGCAGCGAATCAGGGGGCGGAGAGACCCAGTACTTC.

The rearrangement links TRBV6-1 to TRBJ2-3; TRBD2 matches at 10 bases. The CDR3 length is 15 residues. Germline-derived CDR1 and CDR2 are MNHNS and SASEGT. The trim removed 7 bases at V and 1 base at J, leaving 5 bases unmatched. This CDR3 reads CASISSGSGTDTQYF. The CDR3 nucleotides read TGTGCCAGCATCTCTAGCGGGAGCGGCACAGATACGCAGTATTTT.

The rearrangement joins TRBV30 to TRBJ1-2; D may be TRBD1 (6 bases). Trimming shortened V by 2 bases and J by 4 bases, and 14 bases separated the two germline ends. The CDR3 is 14 amino acids. The germline V gene has CDR1 GTSNPN and CDR2 SVGIG (reference sequence). The CDR3 DNA sequence: TGTGCCTGGAGTCCTAACACAGGGTTCTATGGCTACACCTTC. Encoded protein: CAWSPNTGFYGYTF.

V usage is TRBV5-6 and J usage is TRBJ2-7; 9 nucleotides align to TRBD2. The germline CDR1 and CDR2 sequences are SGHDT and YYEEEE. The CDR3 has 14 residues. V gave up 6 bases and J gave up 2 bases; unmatched junction bases: 6. CDR3 loop: CASTAGGSTYEQYF. CDR3 in DNA: TGTGCCAGCACAGCGGGAGGTAGCACCTACGAGCAGTACTTC.

The chain couples TRBV27 to TRBJ2-5, with 10 bases aligning to TRBD2. This CDR3 contains 17 residues. Trimming took 5 bases from V and 5 from J; bases not matched to a gene: 14. Germline lookup yields CDR1 MNHEY and CDR2 SMNVEV (reference sequence). CDR3 amino acids: CASSGPRLAGGVETQYF. DNA of the CDR3: TGTGCCAGCAGTGGACCTCGATTAGCGGGAGGCGTGGAGACCCAGTACTTC.

V is TRBV9 and J is TRBJ1-3, with 7 bases that match TRBD1. CDR1 SGDLS and CDR2 YYNGEE come from the germline V gene. J lost 0 bases, V lost 3 bases, and 6 bases had no gene match. This CDR3 is built from 16 residues. CDR3 nucleotides: TGTGCCAGCAGCGGCGGGACAGCCACCTCTGGAAACACCATATATTTT. It specifies CASSGGTATSGNTIYF.

The chain couples TRBV11-2 to TRBJ2-7; 7 bases match TRBD2. Germline-derived CDR1 and CDR2 are SGHAT and FQNNGV. V shed 1 base, J shed 1 base, and the junction held 10 bases outside the gene matches. This CDR3 has 17 amino acids. The CDR3 DNA reads as TGTGCCAGCAGCTTAGGGTCGGGAGGCATGAAATCCTACGAGCAGTACTTC. Its protein is CASSLGSGGMKSYEQYF. Complete variable domain (other parts from reference TRBV11-2 and TRBJ2-7): EAGVAQSPRYKIIEKRQSVAFWCNPISGHATLYWYQQILGQGPKLLIQFQNNGVVDDSQLPKDRFSAERLKGVDSTLKIQPAKLEDSAVYLCASSLGSGGMKSYEQYFGPGTRLTVT.

The chain uses TRBV5-4 and TRBJ2-1; D ambiguous. The germline CDR1 and CDR2 sequences are SGHNT and YYREEE (reference sequence). V was cut by 0 bases and J by 7 bases, with 5 bases left in between. CDR3 size: 12 residues. CDR3: CASSLDSNEQFF. CDR3 coding DNA: TGTGCCAGCAGCTTGGACAGTAATGAGCAGTTCTTC.

The V call is TRBV7-8, the J call TRBJ2-2, with D tentatively TRBD2 (6 bases). Per the germline V gene, CDR1 is SGHVS and CDR2 is FQNEAQ. This CDR3 is 18 amino acids long. V dropped 5 bases and J dropped 6 bases, with 25 bases sitting between them. The CDR3 loop reads CASSPSWPATSLPGELFF. As DNA, the CDR3 is TGTGCCAGCAGCCCATCATGGCCGGCGACTAGTCTGCCCGGGGAGCTGTTTTTT.

This clone has just one count. V gene TRBV28 combines with J gene TRBJ1-2; 12 bases map to TRBD1. Germline-derived CDR1 and CDR2 are MDHEN and SYDVKM. V trimming: 5 bases; J trimming: 5 bases; junction bases outside the gene matches: 9. CDR3 length equals 16 residues. CDR3 residues: CASSRPGQGAGYGYTF. The CDR3 bases are TGTGCCAGCAGTCGTCCGGGACAGGGGGCAGGATATGGCTACACCTTC.

V usage is TRBV30 and J usage is TRBJ1-5; 7 bases line up with TRBD1. With 3 bases clipped from V and 2 bases from J, the junction kept 7 bases outside the gene matches. Germline-derived CDR1 and CDR2 are GTSNPN and SVGIG (reference sequence). The CDR3 loop spans 15 amino acids. CDR3 protein: CAWRSRGRGNQPQHF. Here the CDR3 DNA reads TGTGCCTGGAGATCCAGGGGGAGAGGCAATCAGCCCCAGCATTTT.

This chain uses TRBV10-2 with TRBJ2-1; tentative D call: TRBD1 (6 bases). CDR1 is WSHSY, CDR2 SAAADI, per germline. The CDR3 is 11 residues long. Trimming pared 10 bases from V and 13 bases from J, leaving 17 bases between. In DNA, the CDR3 is TGCGCCACCGAGTCGAACAGGGTCCAGTTCTTC. Protein sequence: CATESNRVQFF.

This clone showed up just once. The chain employs TRBV28 and TRBJ1-1, with a tentative D call TRBD1 (6 bases). Germline loops: CDR1 MDHEN, CDR2 SYDVKM. V lost 0 bases, J lost 0 bases, and 8 bases lay in between. CDR3 length equals 15 residues. The CDR3 loop reads CASSLWDRMNTEAFF. The CDR3 DNA reads as TGTGCCAGCAGTTTATGGGACAGAATGAACACTGAAGCTTTCTTT.

The V gene is TRBV27, the J gene TRBJ2-1, with no clear D. Trimming left V 4 bases short and J 6 bases short, with 4 bases between. The germline V gene has CDR1 MNHEY and CDR2 SMNVEV (reference sequence). This CDR3 contains 11 residues. Here the CDR3 reads CASSSRNEQFF. The CDR3, as DNA: TGTGCCAGCAGTTCCCGCAATGAGCAGTTCTTC.

This clone has a handful of counts. This chain's CDR3 is CASSPSGTRLYSNQPQHF. The CDR3 nucleotides read TGTGCCAGCTCACCATCCGGGACACGGCTTTATAGCAATCAGCCCCAGCATTTT. V gene TRBV18 combines with J gene TRBJ1-5, with a tentative D call TRBD1 (6 bases). The ends were cut back, 2 bases at V and 0 bases at J, with 17 bases in the middle. CDR1 and CDR2 from the germline V gene are KGHSH and LQKENI. This CDR3 is 18 amino acids long.